These 31 T cell receptor beta chains originate from one sample sequenced in a study of blood T cell repertoires in COVID-19. Data came from immunoSEQ multiplex PCR; TCRdb stores just in-frame clones and leaves some out. The sample includes 150,000 to 180,000 clones, just under 85% of them seen just once. The source material was peripheral blood. The receptors were gathered from a woman aged 60-75 years with acute or convalescent COVID-19.

The chain joins TRBV5-1 to TRBJ1-4; TRBD1 agrees at 7 bases. From germline, CDR1 is SGHRS and CDR2 YFSETQ. V trimming: 0 bases; J trimming: 8 bases; junction bases outside the gene matches: 7. The CDR3 spans 15 residues. CDR3 in DNA: TGCGCCAGCAGCTTGGCGGGCGGACAGGTCGAAAAACTGTTTTTT. This translates into CASSLAGGQVEKLFF. Full variable domain (outside the CDR3, taken from reference TRBV5-1 and TRBJ1-4): KAGVTQTPRYLIKTRGQQVTLSCSPISGHRSVSWYQQTPGQGLQFLFEYFSETQRNKGNFPGRFSGRQFSNSRSEMNVSTLELGDSALYLCASSLAGGQVEKLFFGSGTQLSVL.

The chain couples TRBV6-6 to TRBJ2-3, with D hard to call. V was cut by 2 bases and J by 1 base, with 13 bases left in between. The CDR3 has 16 amino acids. Germline loops: CDR1 MNHNY, CDR2 SVGAGI (reference sequence). CDR3 protein: CASSYAPQLGTDTQYF. CDR3 DNA: TGTGCCAGCAGTTACGCCCCCCAACTCGGCACAGATACGCAGTATTTT.

This chain links TRBV3-1 (or the pseudogene TRBV3-2) with TRBJ2-3; TRBD1 agrees at 7 bases. Unmatched junction bases numbered 6, after V lost 1 base and J lost 2 bases. This CDR3 contains 16 residues. CDR1 and CDR2 (germline): LGHDT, YNNKEL (reference sequence). As DNA, the CDR3 is TGTGCCAGCAGCCAAGCCCAAGGGGGCCTCACAGATACGCAGTATTTT. This encodes CASSQAQGGLTDTQYF.

This clone was picked up a small number of times. This chain joins TRBV3-1 (or the pseudogene TRBV3-2) and TRBJ2-6, with 7 bases lining up with TRBD1. Germline CDR1 is LGHDT and CDR2 is YNNKEL (reference sequence). The junction had 3 bases not matched to a gene; V was cut back by 1 base and J by 0 bases. This CDR3 has 17 residues. In DNA form, the CDR3 reads TGTGCCAGCAGCCAAGGACAGGGAAACTCTGGGGCCAACGTCCTGACTTTC. It encodes CASSQGQGNSGANVLTF.

The genes are TRBV14 and TRBJ2-3; 9 nucleotides agree with TRBD2. Trimming at V came to 4 bases and at J to 8 bases, leaving 13 bases not matched to a gene. CDR3 length equals 16 residues. CDR1 and CDR2 from the germline V gene are SGHDN and FVKESK. CDR3: CASSLHLSGGQGTQYF. CDR3 nucleotide sequence: TGTGCCAGCAGCCTTCACCTTAGCGGGGGCCAGGGTACGCAGTATTTT.

V and J are TRBV18 and TRBJ1-6, with TRBD1 matching over 10 bases. Germline assignment: CDR1 KGHSH and CDR2 LQKENI. The J segment lost 9 bases and the V segment lost 3 bases, leaving 2 bases of the junction unmatched. The CDR3 has 14 residues. CDR3: CASSPGQGRSPLHF. CDR3 DNA: TGTGCCAGCTCACCGGGACAGGGGCGTTCACCCCTCCACTTT.

The chain joins TRBV5-5 to TRBJ2-5; 10 nucleotides line up with TRBD1. The CDR3 is 16 amino acids. V lost 0 bases and J lost 5; bases outside the gene matches: 7. Looked up from germline, CDR1 is SGHKS and CDR2 is YYEKEE (reference sequence). The CDR3 bases are TGTGCCAGCAGCTTGGCCCCTGACAGGGGGCGTGAGACCCAGTACTTC. Protein product: CASSLAPDRGRETQYF.

This chain uses TRBV27 with TRBJ2-7; a possible D gene is TRBD1 (6 bases). Germline-derived CDR1 and CDR2 are MNHEY and SMNVEV (reference sequence). The germline V and J ends were trimmed by 7 bases and 3 bases, with 16 bases remaining between them. This CDR3 region has 14 residues. The CDR3 reads CASKRDRYSYEQYV. The CDR3 bases are TGTGCCAGCAAGAGAGACAGGTATAGCTACGAGCAGTACGTC.

V is TRBV9 and J is TRBJ1-4; the match to TRBD1 covers 7 bases. This CDR3 spans 15 amino acids. Germline trimming cut 0 bases from V and 4 bases from J; bases unmatched to any gene: 3. Per germline, CDR1 SGDLS and CDR2 YYNGEE. Written as DNA, the CDR3 is TGTGCCAGCAGCGTAGGCGGGACAGATAATGAAAAACTGTTTTTT. Protein product: CASSVGGTDNEKLFF.

The genes are TRBV7-3 and TRBJ2-2; a weak D match, TRBD2 (6 bases). CDR1 SGHTA and CDR2 FQGTGA come from the germline V gene. The length of the CDR3 is 18 residues. The ends were cut back, 0 bases at V and 4 bases at J, with 18 bases in the middle. CDR3 nucleotide sequence: TGTGCCAGCAGCTTAACGGGCGGCATAGCGGCCTCCACCGGGGAGCTGTTTTTT. Its translation: CASSLTGGIAASTGELFF. Variable domain in full (rest from reference TRBV7-3 and TRBJ2-2): GAGVSQTPSNKVTEKGKYVELRCDPISGHTALYWYRQSLGQGPEFLIYFQGTGAADDSGLPNDRFFAVRPEGSVSTLKIQRTERGDSAVYLCASSLTGGIAASTGELFFGEGSRLTVL.

This clone has only a few counts. The chain has TRBV11-3 and TRBJ2-7, with D possibly being TRBD2 (6 bases). V was cut by 1 base and J by 1 base, with 8 bases left in between. The CDR3 has 14 residues. CDR1 is SGHNT, CDR2 YENEEA, per germline. In DNA form, the CDR3 reads TGTGCCAGCAGCTTAGCTGCGGGGTCCTACGAGCAGTACTTC. Residues: CASSLAAGSYEQYF.

This clone was seen once. This sequence joins TRBV7-9 and TRBJ1-5; D gene uncertain. The CDR3 is made up of 15 amino acids. Germline loops: CDR1 SEHNR, CDR2 FQNEAQ (reference sequence). Between the trimmed V and J ends, which lost 8 bases and 1 base, there was a span of 15 bases. The CDR3 DNA sequence: TGTGCCAGCTCGGATTGGACGGGAAGCAATCAGCCCCAGCATTTT. It specifies CASSDWTGSNQPQHF.

This chain joins TRBV7-2 and TRBJ1-2; D unclear. Germline loops: CDR1 SGHTA, CDR2 FQGNSA. This CDR3 has 11 residues. V was cut by 5 bases and J by 5 bases, with 6 bases left in between. In DNA, the CDR3 is TGTGCCAGCAGCCCCTCGTATGGCTACACCTTC. Translating gives CASSPSYGYTF.

The rearrangement links TRBV5-1 to TRBJ1-6; unclear D gene. Germline loops: CDR1 SGHRS, CDR2 YFSETQ. V dropped 1 base and J dropped 8 bases, with 7 bases sitting between them. This CDR3 is built from 13 residues. CDR3 DNA sequence: TGCGCCAGCAGCTTGATTCAGGATTCACCCCTCCACTTT. Protein sequence: CASSLIQDSPLHF.

This sequence joins TRBV6-1 and TRBJ1-1, with a possible D match to TRBD1 (5 bases). This CDR3 is built from 17 residues. Looked up from germline, CDR1 is MNHNS and CDR2 is SASEGT. V lost 1 base and J lost 0, with 15 bases in between. The CDR3: CASSEGLAGTMNTEAFF. In DNA, the CDR3 is TGTGCCAGCAGTGAAGGTTTGGCTGGGACTATGAACACTGAAGCTTTCTTT.

This clone has just one count. The chain employs TRBV5-6 and TRBJ1-2, with 7 bases that match TRBD1. Trimming at V came to 4 bases and at J to 2 bases, leaving 8 bases not matched to a gene. The CDR3 spans 15 residues. CDR1 is SGHDT, CDR2 YYEEEE, per germline. The CDR3 region is CASSPGQRLNYGYTF. The CDR3, as DNA: TGTGCCAGCAGCCCGGGACAGCGCTTAAACTATGGCTACACCTTC.

V gene TRBV5-1 combines with J gene TRBJ2-7; TRBD1 aligns across 8 bases. The V gene's germline CDR1 is SGHRS and CDR2 YFSETQ. V shed 4 bases, J shed 6 bases, and the junction held 3 bases outside the gene matches. The CDR3 consists of 12 residues. As DNA, the CDR3 is TGCGCCAGCAGCCCGACAGGGGCCGAGCAGTACTTC. Amino acids: CASSPTGAEQYF. The whole variable domain, filled in from reference TRBV5-1 and TRBJ2-7, reads KAGVTQTPRYLIKTRGQQVTLSCSPISGHRSVSWYQQTPGQGLQFLFEYFSETQRNKGNFPGRFSGRQFSNSRSEMNVSTLELGDSALYLCASSPTGAEQYFGPGTRLTVT.

The CDR3 sequence: CASSLGGVNYGYTF. DNA for the CDR3: TGCGCCTCCTCGTTGGGGGGAGTTAACTATGGCTACACCTTC. The rearrangement uses TRBV10-2 and TRBJ1-2; possibly TRBD1 for D (5 bases). CDR3 length equals 14 residues. V dropped 11 bases and J dropped 1 base, with 17 bases sitting between them. Germline values: CDR1 WSHSY, CDR2 SAAADI.

The V and J genes are TRBV6-1 and TRBJ1-2; D is possibly TRBD1 (6 bases). The germline CDR1 and CDR2 sequences are MNHNS and SASEGT. The CDR3 covers 13 residues. V lost 2 bases and J lost 6, with 10 bases in between. In DNA, the CDR3 is TGTGCCAGCAGTGAAATCAGGGGAGATGGCTACACCTTC. Amino acids: CASSEIRGDGYTF.

The chain is built from TRBV5-1 and TRBJ2-7, with TRBD1 matching 9 bases. The CDR3 is 12 amino acids. The germline CDR1 and CDR2 sequences are SGHRS and YFSETQ. V trimming: 3 bases; J trimming: 5 bases; junction bases outside the gene matches: 0. CDR3 loop: CASSYRGHEQYF. In DNA, the CDR3 is TGCGCCAGCAGCTACAGGGGGCACGAGCAGTACTTC.

The V call is TRBV5-1, the J call TRBJ2-2, with TRBD2 as a possible D gene (5 bases). Germline V gene lookup returns CDR1 SGHRS and CDR2 YFSETQ. The CDR3 length is 16 residues. The ends were cut back, 4 bases at V and 4 bases at J, with 17 bases in the middle. The CDR3 sequence is CASSGGPPVGTGELFF. CDR3 nucleotide sequence: TGCGCCAGCAGCGGAGGTCCCCCCGTAGGCACCGGGGAGCTGTTTTTT.

The V call is TRBV10-3, the J call TRBJ1-5; D perhaps matches TRBD1 (6 bases). This CDR3 comprises 16 residues. V was trimmed by 7 bases and J by 6 bases, leaving 22 bases between them. Germline assignment: CDR1 ENHRY and CDR2 SYGVKD. CDR3 sequence (DNA): TGTGCCATCAAGGGCAGGGGAGTAGGGATTTGTCAGCCCCAGCATTTT. Its protein product is CAIKGRGVGICQPQHF.

This clone was picked up one time. CDR3 nucleotide sequence: TGTGCCAGTAGAGGGGTTCAGGGTCCTAATTCACCCCTCCACTTT. Encoded protein: CASRGVQGPNSPLHF. The gene calls are TRBV19 and TRBJ1-6, with D possibly matching TRBD1 (5 bases). Per germline, CDR1 LNHDA and CDR2 SQIVND (reference sequence). Trimming took off 6 bases at V and 6 bases at J, with 15 bases between the two ends. There are 15 residues in the CDR3.

V gene TRBV28 combines with J gene TRBJ1-1; 7 bases align to TRBD1. Per the germline V gene, CDR1 is MDHEN and CDR2 is SYDVKM. This CDR3 spans 13 amino acids. J lost 8 bases, V lost 9 bases, and 12 bases had no gene match. In DNA, the CDR3 is TGTGCCAGTTCGACAGGGAGTGTGCAAGAAGCTTTCTTT. Translated, it gives CASSTGSVQEAFF. Variable domain in full (rest from reference TRBV28 and TRBJ1-1): DVKVTQSSRYLVKRTGEKVFLECVQDMDHENMFWYRQDPGLGLRLIYFSYDVKMKEKGDIPEGYSVSREKKERFSLILESASTNQTSMYLCASSTGSVQEAFFGQGTRLTVV.

Concerning this clone itself: Other DNA sequences from this sample encode an identical CDR3 as well. The chain uses TRBV15 and TRBJ1-6, with D perhaps TRBD1 (6 bases). The germline CDR1 and CDR2 sequences are LNHNV and YYDKDF (reference sequence). V lost 0 bases to trimming and J lost 19 bases, with 22 bases between them. This CDR3 has 15 amino acids. The CDR3 DNA reads TGTGCCACCAGCAGAGATAGGGGATTGTCAGGGGTCGTTCACTTT. This gives the protein CATSRDRGLSGVVHF.

This rearrangement joins TRBV28 to TRBJ2-7, with 10 bases aligning to TRBD2. V lost 6 bases and J lost 2; bases outside the gene matches: 13. The germline V gene encodes CDR1 MDHEN and CDR2 SYDVKM. The CDR3 has 17 residues. CDR3 sequence (DNA): TGTGCCAGCAGCGGGGGTAGCGGGGGGACGATGACCTACGAGCAGTACGTC. It encodes CASSGGSGGTMTYEQYV.

The CDR3 region is CASGLVLAGGTDTQYF. CDR3 bases: TGTGCTAGTGGTTTGGTTCTAGCGGGGGGCACAGATACGCAGTATTTT. The rearrangement uses TRBV12-5 and TRBJ2-3; 10 nucleotides match TRBD2. Germline loops: CDR1 LGHNT, CDR2 FRNRAP. This CDR3 has 16 residues. The ends lost 0 bases at V and 1 base at J; junction bases unmatched: 1.

This clone was detected once. This chain links TRBV9 with TRBJ1-6; 11 bases line up with TRBD1. The CDR3 spans 16 residues. V dropped 5 bases and J dropped 2; count of bases not matched to a gene: 3. CDR1 is SGDLS and CDR2 is YYNGEE in the germline V gene. The CDR3 protein is CASRGQGDPYNSPLHF. In DNA, the CDR3 is TGTGCCAGCAGGGGACAGGGGGATCCCTATAATTCACCCCTCCACTTT.

In its sample, this clone was seen once. The V call is TRBV19, the J call TRBJ1-4; 10 bases agree with TRBD1. V was clipped by 7 bases and J by 8 bases; unmatched bases: 13. This CDR3 region has 16 residues. Germline CDR1 LNHDA, CDR2 SQIVND (reference sequence). The CDR3 protein is CASKETGGNLREKLFF. The DNA of the CDR3 is TGTGCCAGTAAGGAGACAGGGGGCAACCTCCGCGAAAAACTGTTTTTT.

This chain links TRBV27 with TRBJ1-6, with 7 bases lining up with TRBD1. Per the germline V gene, CDR1 is MNHEY and CDR2 is SMNVEV (reference sequence). Trimming removed 4 bases from V and 10 bases from J; junction bases left unmatched: 7. This CDR3 contains 14 residues. CDR3 in DNA: TGTGCCAGCAGTTATACAGGGGTCGACTCACCCCTCCACTTT. Translation: CASSYTGVDSPLHF.

Of note for this clone: This same CDR3 is encoded by further DNA sequences in the sample. The rearrangement joins TRBV18 to TRBJ1-3; D not resolved. V was pared by 1 base and J by 2 bases, with 9 bases between. The CDR3 contains 15 residues. Germline-derived CDR1 and CDR2 are KGHSH and LQKENI. For the CDR3, the DNA is TGTGCCAGCTCACCACGGACGGGAACTGGAAACACCATATATTTT. It yields the protein CASSPRTGTGNTIYF.